This T cell receptor beta chain came from a study of shared clonotypes between healthy human individuals. Findings of the study overall: Memory subsets generally showed lower estimated richness than naive subsets.

CDR3 length: 16 amino acids. V dropped 0 bases and J dropped 3; count of bases not matched to a gene: 3. Germline V gives CDR1 SGDLS, CDR2 YYNGEE. With respect to this clone: Its antigen is currently unknown.

Deep-level running was used for the assay. Sorted-subset replicate PCR reactions were performed with about 200 ng DNA, corresponding to roughly 31,000 T cell genomes. TCRdb's copy holds only in-frame clones and misses some; the assay was immunoSEQ multiplex PCR. The sample includes about 1.5 million clones, approximately 98% of them seen just once. Sequenced sample: naive CD4+ T cells sorted from blood. Subset of the sample: CD45RA+ positively selected. The rearrangement joins TRBV9 to TRBJ2-1, with 10 bases aligning to TRBD2. The source of this sequence is a man aged 30-40 years in good health. The CDR3 region has the DNA TGTGCCAGCAGCGTAGTGGCTAGCGGGAGCTACAATGAGCAGTTCTTC. Protein sequence: CASSVVASGSYNEQFF.